This entry lists 12 T cell receptor beta chains sequenced from one sample in a study of T cells in localized non-small cell lung cancer. Only in-frame clones appear in the TCRdb table, and some are missing; sequencing was by immunoSEQ multiplex PCR. The sample lists about 15,000 clones, more than 80% seen once, with approximately 4.2% in the top ten. The sequences come from peripheral blood, collected before any cancer treatment. The receptors stem from a woman aged 40-69 years with stage I lung adenocarcinoma.

The J gene is TRBJ2-3, the V gene TRBV18, with 7 positions matching TRBD2. Germline trimming cut 3 bases from V and 7 bases from J; bases unmatched to any gene: 4. Germline assignment: CDR1 KGHSH and CDR2 LQKENI. The CDR3 contains 13 residues. CDR3 in amino acids: CASSPSSGNTQYF. The CDR3 nucleotides are TGTGCCAGCTCACCCTCAAGCGGGAATACGCAGTATTTT. Full variable domain (rest looked up from reference TRBV18 and TRBJ2-3): NAGVMQNPRHLVRRRGQEARLRCSPMKGHSHVYWYRQLPEEGLKFMVYLQKENIIDESGMPKERFSAEFPKEGPSILRIQQVVRGDSAAYFCASSPSSGNTQYFGPGTRLTVL.

This clone was recorded only once. The chain joins TRBV18 to TRBJ2-7; D unresolved. V was clipped by 3 bases and J by 0 bases, with 12 bases between them. The germline CDR1 and CDR2 sequences are KGHSH and LQKENI. The CDR3 consists of 15 residues. As DNA, the CDR3 is TGTGCCAGCTCACCCGATATTACAGCCTCCTACGAGCAGTACTTC. Translation: CASSPDITASYEQYF.

The chain has TRBV6-1 and TRBJ2-7; D tentatively reads TRBD1 or TRBD2 (5 bases each). CDR1 and CDR2 from the germline V gene are MNHNS and SASEGT. V was cut by 1 base and J by 2 bases, with 12 bases left in between. The CDR3 has 15 residues. The CDR3 spells CASSEVGASPYEQYF. In nucleotides, the CDR3 is TGTGCCAGCAGTGAAGTCGGGGCATCCCCCTACGAGCAGTACTTC.

This clone was counted between two and nine times. The chain carries TRBV19 and TRBJ1-3; the D gene is possibly TRBD1 (5 bases). Germline CDR1 and CDR2: LNHDA and SQIVND (reference sequence). Trimming removed 7 bases from V and 8 bases from J, with 12 bases in between. The CDR3 spans 12 residues. CDR3 in DNA: TGTGCCAGTACCAACTGGGGGGACACCATATATTTT. It specifies CASTNWGDTIYF.

This clone appeared a few times. The V and J genes are TRBV29-1 and TRBJ2-5; D is possibly TRBD1 or TRBD2 (6 bases each). CDR1 and CDR2 from the germline V gene are SQVTM and ANQGSEA. The CDR3 has 14 residues. Trimming took 1 base from V and 6 from J, leaving 15 bases between them. CDR3 coding DNA: TGCAGCGTTGAAGGTTCTAGGGGGGTAAAGACCCAGTACTTC. Its translation is CSVEGSRGVKTQYF. The whole variable domain, remainder taken from reference TRBV29-1 and TRBJ2-5, is SAVISQKPSRDICQRGTSLTIQCQVDSQVTMMFWYRQQPGQSLTLIATANQGSEATYESGFVIDKFPISRPNLTFSTLTVSNMSPEDSSIYLCSVEGSRGVKTQYFGPGTRLLVL.

The chain recombines TRBV7-8 with TRBJ2-1; D may match TRBD1 or TRBD2 (6 bases each). CDR3 length equals 15 residues. Germline V gives CDR1 SGHVS, CDR2 FQNEAQ. V dropped 7 bases and J dropped 4 bases, with 17 bases sitting between them. The CDR3: CASTSGGGEYNEQFF. CDR3 coding DNA: TGTGCCAGCACCTCTGGGGGCGGGGAGTACAATGAGCAGTTCTTC.

The chain uses TRBV29-1 and TRBJ1-1, with D maybe TRBD1 (6 bases). The CDR3 consists of 15 residues. Germline V CDR1 and CDR2: SQVTM, ANQGSEA. V lost 0 bases, J lost 9 bases, and 20 bases lay in between. The DNA of the CDR3 is TGCAGCGTTGAAGACATATTACGGTGGGGGCCCCAAGCTTTCTTT. Protein sequence: CSVEDILRWGPQAFF.

This clone was seen a single time. The J gene is TRBJ2-7, the V gene TRBV7-2; 12 nucleotides agree with TRBD2. Germline CDR1 SGHTA, CDR2 FQGNSA. The length of the CDR3 is 13 residues. The DNA for the CDR3 is TGTGCGTCACTAGCGGGGGGACGTTACGAGCAGTACTTC. This codes for CASLAGGRYEQYF. Together with reference TRBV7-2 and TRBJ2-7, the CDR3 gives the full variable domain: GAGVSQSPSNKVTEKGKDVELRCDPISGHTALYWYRQSLGQGLEFLIYFQGNSAPDKSGLPSDRFSAERTGGSVSTLTIQRTQQEDSAVYLCASLAGGRYEQYFGPGTRLTVT.

The chain combines TRBV7-6 with TRBJ1-4; 7 nucleotides match TRBD1. CDR1 is SGHVS and CDR2 is FNYEAQ in the germline V gene. The CDR3 runs to 15 residues. J lost 7 bases, V lost 6 bases, and 11 bases had no gene match. The CDR3 DNA follows: TGTGCCAGCAGTATAGGGTGGGACAGTGCTGAAAAACTGTTTTTT. This translates into CASSIGWDSAEKLFF.

The chain couples TRBV30 to TRBJ2-1; a weak D match, TRBD1 (7 bases). Trimming pared 4 bases from V and 0 bases from J, leaving 13 bases between. Germline loops: CDR1 GTSNPN, CDR2 SVGIG (reference sequence). The CDR3 extends over 15 amino acids. This chain's CDR3 is CAWTAGQSSYNEQFF. The DNA of the CDR3 is TGTGCCTGGACCGCGGGACAGTCCTCCTACAATGAGCAGTTCTTC.

This clone appeared a few times. The chain is built from TRBV7-8 and TRBJ1-1; 9 bases agree with TRBD1. Germline lookup yields CDR1 SGHVS and CDR2 FQNEAQ. Trimming removed 5 bases from V and 3 bases from J; junction bases left unmatched: 10. The CDR3 has 16 residues. CDR3 bases: TGTGCCAGCAGCCCGCCGGGACAGGGATCGGACACTGAAGCTTTCTTT. Translation gives CASSPPGQGSDTEAFF.

This clone came up a few times. The J gene is TRBJ1-2, the V gene TRBV19, with D possibly TRBD1 on 5 matching bases. This CDR3 is 13 amino acids long. The V end lost 5 bases, the J end lost 5 bases, and 12 bases lay between the germline ends. Germline values: CDR1 LNHDA, CDR2 SQIVND (reference sequence). DNA for the CDR3: TGTGCCAGTAGTGTCTCCAGGGAATATGGCTACACCTTC. Protein product: CASSVSREYGYTF.